The 32 T cell receptor beta chains below come from one sample, sequenced in a study of shared clonotypes between healthy human individuals. The naive CD8 fraction comprised CD45RO-negative cells positively selected for CCR7 and excluded terminally differentiated effector memory CD45RA+ cells. Using immunoSEQ multiplex PCR, the repertoire was profiled, and TCRdb retains in-frame clones only, with some absent. This sample has around 2,100,000 clones, with roughly 95% found just once. The sample taken for sequencing was naive CD8+ T cells sorted from blood. These receptors were taken from a young man in good health.

The chain links TRBV7-9 to TRBJ1-2; 7 nucleotides match TRBD1. The germline gives CDR1 SEHNR, CDR2 FQNEAQ (reference sequence). CDR3 length: 13 amino acids. The ends lost 5 bases at V and 8 bases at J; junction bases unmatched: 8. CDR3 sequence reads: CASSPATGLGYTF. The CDR3 bases are TGTGCCAGCAGCCCTGCGACAGGGCTCGGCTACACCTTC.

The J gene is TRBJ2-2, the V gene TRBV5-6, with 12 bases aligning to TRBD1. In germline, CDR1 is SGHDT, CDR2 YYEEEE. This CDR3 region has 18 residues. V lost 5 bases to trimming and J lost 6 bases; unmatched junction nucleotides: 14. CDR3: CASSFGSPGQGAAGELFF. DNA of the CDR3: TGTGCCAGCAGTTTCGGGTCCCCGGGACAGGGGGCGGCCGGGGAGCTGTTTTTT.

The V call is TRBV30, the J call TRBJ2-7; perhaps TRBD1 as D (6 bases). There are 14 residues in the CDR3. Trimming removed 4 bases from V and 0 bases from J, with 13 bases in between. Germline V lookup: CDR1 GTSNPN, CDR2 SVGIG (reference sequence). CDR3 amino acids: CAWMPQTGSYEQYF. DNA for the CDR3: TGTGCCTGGATGCCGCAGACAGGCTCCTACGAGCAGTACTTC.

The chain uses TRBV28 and TRBJ2-7; TRBD1 aligns across 8 bases. This CDR3 comprises 15 residues. V trimming: 5 bases; J trimming: 2 bases; junction bases outside the gene matches: 8. Germline V gives CDR1 MDHEN, CDR2 SYDVKM. The CDR3 DNA follows: TGTGCCAGCAGTCCCGGGACAGGAGCTACCTACGAGCAGTACTTC. Protein sequence: CASSPGTGATYEQYF.

The chain joins TRBV25-1 to TRBJ1-5, with 9 positions matching TRBD1. After removal of 3 bases from V and 7 bases from J, the junction contained 10 bases not matched to a gene. CDR3 size: 16 residues. Germline CDR1 and CDR2: MGHDK and SYGVNS. CDR3 sequence: CASSETGGVLGQPQHF. The CDR3 DNA reads TGTGCCAGCAGTGAGACAGGGGGAGTCCTCGGGCAGCCCCAGCATTTT.

The chain couples TRBV9 to TRBJ2-7, with a possible D match to TRBD1 (6 bases). The CDR3 loop spans 13 amino acids. Between the trimmed V and J ends, which lost 4 bases and 7 bases, there was a span of 15 bases. Germline assignment: CDR1 SGDLS and CDR2 YYNGEE. In DNA, the CDR3 is TGTGCCAGCAGCTATGGACAGTGGGGTGAGCAGTACTTC. Translated, it gives CASSYGQWGEQYF.

This clone was seen a single time. The chain recombines TRBV7-9 with TRBJ1-1, with TRBD1 identical over 7 bases. Per the germline V gene, CDR1 is SEHNR and CDR2 is FQNEAQ (reference sequence). This CDR3 has 15 amino acids. V was clipped by 0 bases and J by 10 bases; unmatched bases: 11. The CDR3 nucleotides are TGTGCCAGCAGCTTAGCGCGAGACAGGGAAGGGGTAGCTTTCTTT. Translated: CASSLARDREGVAFF.

The chain employs TRBV13 and TRBJ2-2; a weak D match, TRBD2 (5 bases). Germline CDR1 and CDR2: PRHDT and FYEKMQ (reference sequence). Trimming pared 1 base from V and 1 base from J, leaving 19 bases between. The CDR3 runs 19 residues. The CDR3 DNA sequence: TGTGCCAGCAGCTTAGCCCTCAGTTTGACCGGGGTGAACACCGGGGAGCTGTTTTTT. Translating it yields CASSLALSLTGVNTGELFF.

The chain carries TRBV30 and TRBJ2-1; D not resolved. V was clipped by 0 bases and J by 6 bases, with 9 bases between them. Germline CDR1 GTSNPN, CDR2 SVGIG (reference sequence). CDR3 length: 13 residues. The DNA for the CDR3 is TGTGCCTGGAGTGTAAGCCTTGGCAATGAGCAGTTCTTC. Translated, it gives CAWSVSLGNEQFF.

This chain uses TRBV2 with TRBJ2-1, with TRBD2 as a possible D gene (5 bases). The germline V gene has CDR1 SNHLY and CDR2 FYNNEI. The CDR3 has 13 amino acids. V dropped 6 bases and J dropped 8 bases, with 14 bases sitting between them. CDR3 protein: CASRSSTSYEQFF. CDR3 nucleotides: TGTGCCAGCAGATCATCAACTAGTTATGAGCAGTTCTTC.

Comments on this clone: The same CDR3 also results from other DNA sequences found in this sample. The chain combines TRBV30 with TRBJ1-1; 7 nucleotides agree with TRBD1. This CDR3 region has 12 residues. V trimming: 5 bases; J trimming: 5 bases; junction bases outside the gene matches: 5. Germline-derived CDR1 and CDR2 are GTSNPN and SVGIG (reference sequence). The CDR3 DNA reads TGTGCCTGGTCATCAGGGGGGACTGAAGCTTTCTTT. Its translation: CAWSSGGTEAFF. The variable domain in full, with the rest retrieved from reference TRBV30 and TRBJ1-1, is SQTIHQWPATLVQPVGSPLSLECTVEGTSNPNLYWYRQAAGRGLQLLFYSVGIGQISSEVPQNLSASRPQDRQFILSSKKLLLSDSGFYLCAWSSGGTEAFFGQGTRLTVV.

The chain combines TRBV15 with TRBJ2-1; the D is unclear. The CDR3 is made up of 14 amino acids. Deletions cut 8 bases from V and 0 bases from J, with 11 bases between. Germline CDR1 LNHNV, CDR2 YYDKDF (reference sequence). CDR3 amino acids: CATRKGSSYNEQFF. As DNA, the CDR3 is TGTGCCACCCGCAAGGGAAGCTCCTACAATGAGCAGTTCTTC.

This sequence joins TRBV27 and TRBJ1-2; 11 bases are a match to TRBD1. Trimming cost V 5 bases and J 8 bases; bases outside gene matches: 10. Germline values: CDR1 MNHEY, CDR2 SMNVEV (reference sequence). The length of the CDR3 is 15 residues. In DNA, the CDR3 is TGTGCCAGCAGTCAAAGGGGACAGGGGGTGATAGGCTACACCTTC. Residues: CASSQRGQGVIGYTF.

The J gene is TRBJ2-7, the V gene TRBV4-1, with D perhaps matching TRBD1 (5 bases). This CDR3 has 15 amino acids. Trimming took off 0 bases at V and 4 bases at J, with 13 bases between the two ends. The germline CDR1 and CDR2 sequences are MGHRA and YSYEKL. The CDR3 sequence is CASSQEALGAYEQYF. The CDR3 DNA is TGCGCCAGCAGCCAAGAAGCCCTAGGGGCGTACGAGCAGTACTTC.

The rearrangement uses TRBV14 and TRBJ2-3, with TRBD2 matching over 10 bases. In germline, CDR1 is SGHDN, CDR2 FVKESK. V was pared by 1 base and J by 5 bases, with 9 bases of the junction left unmatched. There are 17 residues in the CDR3. CDR3 sequence reads: CASSQASLAGERDTQYF. In DNA, the CDR3 is TGTGCCAGCAGCCAAGCTTCCCTAGCGGGGGAGAGAGATACGCAGTATTTT.

CDR3: CASSGIRGAGETQYF. In DNA, the CDR3 is TGTGCCAGCAGTGGGATCAGGGGGGCCGGTGAGACCCAGTACTTC. The rearrangement uses TRBV6-1 and TRBJ2-5; D might be TRBD1 (7 bases). CDR1 and CDR2 (germline): MNHNS, SASEGT. The CDR3 sequence is 15 residues long. The germline V and J ends were trimmed by 4 bases and 5 bases, with 17 bases remaining between them.

The chain uses TRBV5-1 and TRBJ1-1, with D unclear. The V gene lost 5 bases and the J gene lost 4 bases, with 9 bases spanning the gap. Per the germline V gene, CDR1 is SGHRS and CDR2 is YFSETQ. The CDR3 contains 12 residues. CDR3 in amino acids: CASRLGATEAFF. In DNA, the CDR3 is TGCGCCAGCAGGCTGGGTGCCACTGAAGCTTTCTTT.

This chain joins TRBV4-3 and TRBJ2-5, with D perhaps matching TRBD2 (6 bases). Trimming removed 0 bases at V and 2 bases at J, with 16 bases between. Looked up from germline, CDR1 is LGHNA and CDR2 is YSLEER. The CDR3 runs 17 residues. CDR3 sequence: CASSQEIPGSLQETQYF. CDR3 bases: TGCGCCAGCAGCCAAGAAATCCCCGGGAGTCTTCAAGAGACCCAGTACTTC.

The rearrangement uses TRBV6-6 and TRBJ2-1; D is unresolved. Looked up from germline, CDR1 is MNHNY and CDR2 is SVGAGI (reference sequence). V was shortened by 5 bases and J by 6 bases, with 17 bases between the two germline ends. CDR3 size: 15 residues. As DNA, the CDR3 is TGTGCCAGCAGTCTCTTGCGTCCCTTAGGCAATGAGCAGTTCTTC. Its translation is CASSLLRPLGNEQFF.

V is TRBV9 and J is TRBJ1-1; 7 positions match TRBD1. The CDR3 length is 15 residues. V shed 3 bases and J 2 bases; nucleotides not matched to a gene: 7. CDR1 and CDR2 from the germline V gene are SGDLS and YYNGEE. As DNA, the CDR3 is TGTGCCAGCAGCGAAACGGGACAGCCAAACACTGAAGCTTTCTTT. Translating gives CASSETGQPNTEAFF.

V gene TRBV5-4 combines with J gene TRBJ1-1; unclear D gene. The ends were cut back, 3 bases at V and 3 bases at J, with 12 bases in the middle. The germline V gene encodes CDR1 SGHNT and CDR2 YYREEE (reference sequence). The CDR3 sequence is 14 residues long. The CDR3 nucleotides read TGTGCCAGCAGCTGGGAGGGTAGGGACACTGAAGCTTTCTTT. Its translation is CASSWEGRDTEAFF. The complete variable domain, with remaining parts taken from reference TRBV5-4 and TRBJ1-1, reads ETGVTQSPTHLIKTRGQQVTLRCSSQSGHNTVSWYQQALGQGPQFIFQYYREEENGRGNFPPRFSGLQFPNYSSELNVNALELDDSALYLCASSWEGRDTEAFFGQGTRLTVV.

V usage is TRBV7-8 and J usage is TRBJ2-7; 7 bases fit TRBD2. This CDR3 is built from 17 residues. Germline CDR1 and CDR2: SGHVS and FQNEAQ. V gave up 4 bases and J gave up 4 bases; unmatched junction bases: 16. The CDR3 reads CASSSSGGVSPGYEQYF. The CDR3 bases are TGTGCCAGCAGCTCAAGTGGGGGGGTTAGCCCGGGATACGAGCAGTACTTC.

The chain recombines TRBV5-1 with TRBJ2-7; 12 bases map to TRBD2. CDR3 length: 14 residues. V trimming: 3 bases; J trimming: 6 bases; junction bases outside the gene matches: 4. Germline V CDR1 and CDR2: SGHRS, YFSETQ. In DNA, the CDR3 is TGCGCCAGCAGCTGGACTAGCGGGACCCCCGAGCAGTACTTC. This codes for CASSWTSGTPEQYF.

The genes are TRBV18 and TRBJ1-4, with D unresolved. The CDR3 is made up of 16 amino acids. Germline V gene sequence: CDR1 KGHSH, CDR2 LQKENI. Trimming pared 2 bases from V and 2 bases from J, leaving 12 bases between. The CDR3 DNA follows: TGTGCCAGCTCACCATATTCGGGGAGGACTAATGAAAAACTGTTTTTT. It yields the protein CASSPYSGRTNEKLFF.

This clone has only one observation. The V gene is TRBV19, the J gene TRBJ1-3, with TRBD1 as a possible D gene (5 bases). Germline V gene sequence: CDR1 LNHDA, CDR2 SQIVND (reference sequence). The CDR3 is made up of 18 amino acids. V was shortened by 0 bases and J by 4 bases, with 19 bases between the two germline ends. The CDR3 is CASSIDGQGLGSGNTIYF. CDR3 bases: TGTGCCAGTAGTATAGATGGGCAGGGACTCGGCAGCGGAAACACCATATATTTT.

This clone was counted a single time. The chain is built from TRBV4-3 and TRBJ2-2; 9 nucleotides line up with TRBD2. The CDR3 spans 16 residues. Germline V gene lookup returns CDR1 LGHNA and CDR2 YSLEER. The junction had 5 bases not matched to a gene; V was cut back by 1 base and J by 5 bases. CDR3 DNA sequence: TGCGCCAGCAGCCAAGGGGGCGGGAGGGTTACCGGGGAGCTGTTTTTT. Protein product: CASSQGGGRVTGELFF.

The rearrangement uses TRBV5-8 and TRBJ1-2; TRBD1 might be the D (5 bases). Trimming pared 1 base from V and 3 bases from J, leaving 13 bases between. Per the germline V gene, CDR1 is SGHTS and CDR2 is YDEGEE. The CDR3 totals 15 residues. The CDR3 here is CASSLFVQGYYGYTF. Here the CDR3 DNA reads TGTGCCAGCAGCTTGTTTGTTCAGGGCTACTATGGCTACACCTTC. The whole variable domain, filled in from reference TRBV5-8 and TRBJ1-2, reads EAGVTQSPTHLIKTRGQQATLRCSPISGHTSVYWYQQALGLGLQFLLWYDEGEERNRGNFPPRFSGRQFPNYSSELNVNALELEDSALYLCASSLFVQGYYGYTFGSGTRLTVV.

As for this clone: The same CDR3 also results from other DNA sequences found in this sample. The gene calls are TRBV5-4 and TRBJ2-3; TRBD2 matches 7 bases. The ends lost 0 bases at V and 5 bases at J; junction bases unmatched: 3. The CDR3 is made up of 14 amino acids. The germline V gene has CDR1 SGHNT and CDR2 YYREEE (reference sequence). In nucleotides, the CDR3 is TGTGCCAGCAGCTTGGGACCGGGGGGAGATACGCAGTATTTT. As protein: CASSLGPGGDTQYF.

This clone came up once. The chain links TRBV5-6 to TRBJ2-7; D is perhaps TRBD1 or TRBD2 (5 bases each). The germline V gene has CDR1 SGHDT and CDR2 YYEEEE. The CDR3 runs 13 residues. Trimming cost V 6 bases and J 2 bases, with 12 bases left between them. CDR3: CASTSGTAYEQYF. As DNA, the CDR3 is TGTGCCAGCACTTCCGGGACCGCCTACGAGCAGTACTTC.

This clone turned up a few times. The same CDR3 is also encoded by other DNA sequences in this sample. V usage is TRBV28 and J usage is TRBJ1-3; D is ambiguous. Germline lookup yields CDR1 MDHEN and CDR2 SYDVKM. Trimming took off 3 bases at V and 0 bases at J, with 6 bases between the two ends. CDR3 size: 14 residues. The CDR3 sequence: CASSFGSSGNTIYF. The DNA of the CDR3 is TGTGCCAGCAGTTTCGGGAGCTCTGGAAACACCATATATTTT.

A remark on this clone: This specimen includes other DNA sequences encoding the same CDR3. This chain links TRBV5-6 with TRBJ1-4; D gene ambiguous. Trimming removed 0 bases from V and 4 bases from J, with 7 bases in between. Germline V gene lookup returns CDR1 SGHDT and CDR2 YYEEEE. The CDR3 is 14 residues long. Here the CDR3 DNA reads TGTGCCAGCAGCTTGGATAGGCTTAATGAAAAACTGTTTTTT. It yields the protein CASSLDRLNEKLFF.

CDR3 nucleotide sequence: TGTGCCAGCCAGATAGCGGAGCTCCCCAATGAGCAGTTCTTC. It specifies CASQIAELPNEQFF. This chain uses TRBV7-9 with TRBJ2-1, with D possibly TRBD2 on 6 matching bases. The CDR3 contains 14 residues. V lost 8 bases to trimming and J lost 6 bases, with 17 bases between them. In germline, CDR1 is SEHNR, CDR2 FQNEAQ (reference sequence).